The entry that follows covers one T cell receptor beta chain sequence. Its antigen is not identified. The data were obtained in a study of cytomegalovirus exposure and HLA in healthy donors. Study findings and constraints: In an earlier analysis, most TCR beta V segments were productive about 87% or about 30% of the time. When analyzed later, a missense DCLRE1C variant was found to be linked to TCR beta V- and J-gene trimming.

There are 12 residues in the CDR3. Germline V lookup: CDR1 SQVTM, CDR2 ANQGSEA. The V and J ends lost 7 bases and 1 base, in that order; junction bases with no gene match: 2. Healthy bone marrow donors made up the cohort. It was with 60 Vbeta and 13 Jbeta primers that the PCR ran. The repertoire was sequenced with immunoSEQ multiplex PCR; TCRdb's copy has only in-frame clones and lacks some. The table shows approximately 120,000 clones, with around 70% occurring only once. The TCR was taken from a woman aged 65 to 85 in good health and CMV-seropositive. The chain combines TRBV29-1 with TRBJ1-2, with 8 bases fitting TRBD1. Sequencing used PBMCs. The CDR3 sequence is CSADRGNYGYTF. For the CDR3, the DNA is TGCAGCGCAGACAGGGGTAACTATGGCTACACCTTC. The variable domain in full, with the rest retrieved from reference TRBV29-1 and TRBJ1-2, is SAVISQKPSRDICQRGTSLTIQCQVDSQVTMMFWYRQQPGQSLTLIATANQGSEATYESGFVIDKFPISRPNLTFSTLTVSNMSPEDSSIYLCSADRGNYGYTFGSGTRLTVV.